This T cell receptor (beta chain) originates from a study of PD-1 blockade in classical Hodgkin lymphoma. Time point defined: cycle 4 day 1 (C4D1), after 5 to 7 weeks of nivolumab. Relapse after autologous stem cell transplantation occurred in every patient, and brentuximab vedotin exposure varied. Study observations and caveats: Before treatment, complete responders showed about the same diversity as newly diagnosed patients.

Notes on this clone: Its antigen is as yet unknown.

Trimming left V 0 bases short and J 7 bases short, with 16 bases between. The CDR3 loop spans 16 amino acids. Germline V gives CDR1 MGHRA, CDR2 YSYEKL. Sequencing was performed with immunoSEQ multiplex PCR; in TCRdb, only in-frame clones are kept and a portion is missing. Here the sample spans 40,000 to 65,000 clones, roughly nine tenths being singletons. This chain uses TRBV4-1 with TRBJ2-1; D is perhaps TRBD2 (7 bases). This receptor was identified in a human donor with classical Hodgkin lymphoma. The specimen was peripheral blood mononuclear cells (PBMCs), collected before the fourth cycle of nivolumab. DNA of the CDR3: TGCGCCAGCAGCCAAGAATCGAGGGGGGGGGCGAATGAGCAGTTCTTC. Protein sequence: CASSQESRGGANEQFF.